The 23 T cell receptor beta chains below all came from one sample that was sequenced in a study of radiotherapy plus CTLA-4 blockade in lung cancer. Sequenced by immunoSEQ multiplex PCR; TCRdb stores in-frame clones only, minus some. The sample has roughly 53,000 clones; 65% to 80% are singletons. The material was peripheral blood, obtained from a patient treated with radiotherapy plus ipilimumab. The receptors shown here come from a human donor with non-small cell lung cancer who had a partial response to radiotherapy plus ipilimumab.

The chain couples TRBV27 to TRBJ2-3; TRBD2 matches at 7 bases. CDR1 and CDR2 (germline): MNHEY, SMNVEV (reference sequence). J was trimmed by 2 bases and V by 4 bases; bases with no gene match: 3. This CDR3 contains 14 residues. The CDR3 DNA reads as TGTGCCAGCAGTTGGCGGGGGTACACAGATACGCAGTATTTT. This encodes CASSWRGYTDTQYF.

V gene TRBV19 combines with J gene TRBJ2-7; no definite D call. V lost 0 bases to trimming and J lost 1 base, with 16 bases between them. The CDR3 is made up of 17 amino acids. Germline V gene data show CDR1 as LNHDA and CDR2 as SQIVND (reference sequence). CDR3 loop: CASSIDSGVTVSYEQYF. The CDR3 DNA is TGTGCCAGTAGTATAGATTCTGGAGTTACGGTATCCTACGAGCAGTACTTC.

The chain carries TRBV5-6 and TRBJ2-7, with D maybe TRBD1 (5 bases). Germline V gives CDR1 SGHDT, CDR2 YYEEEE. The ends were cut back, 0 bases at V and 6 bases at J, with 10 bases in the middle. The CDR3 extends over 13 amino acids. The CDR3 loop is CASSLGGFREQYF. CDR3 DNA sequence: TGTGCCAGCAGCTTGGGGGGCTTTCGCGAGCAGTACTTC.

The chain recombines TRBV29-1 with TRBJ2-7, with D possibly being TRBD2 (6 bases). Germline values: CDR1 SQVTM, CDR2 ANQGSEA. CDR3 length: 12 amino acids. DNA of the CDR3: TGCAGTGGAGGGGACGGGACCTACGAGCAGTACTTC. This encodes CSGGDGTYEQYF.

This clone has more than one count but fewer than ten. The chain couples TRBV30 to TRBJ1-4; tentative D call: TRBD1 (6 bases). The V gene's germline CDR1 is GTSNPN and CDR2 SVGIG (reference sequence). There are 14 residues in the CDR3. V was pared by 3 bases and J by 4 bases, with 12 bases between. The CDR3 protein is CAWRDSFYNEKLFF. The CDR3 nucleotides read TGTGCCTGGAGGGACAGTTTCTATAATGAAAAACTGTTTTTT.

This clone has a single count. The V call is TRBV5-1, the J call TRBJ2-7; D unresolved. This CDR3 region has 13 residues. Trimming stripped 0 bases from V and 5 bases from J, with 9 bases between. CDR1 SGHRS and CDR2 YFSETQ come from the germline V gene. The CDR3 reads CASSLGQINEQYF. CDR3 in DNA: TGCGCCAGCAGCTTGGGTCAGATTAACGAGCAGTACTTC.

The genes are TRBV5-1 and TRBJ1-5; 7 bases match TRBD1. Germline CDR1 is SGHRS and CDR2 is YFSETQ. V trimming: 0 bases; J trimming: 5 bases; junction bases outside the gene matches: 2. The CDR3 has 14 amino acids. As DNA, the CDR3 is TGCGCCAGCAGCTTGGACAGGGGCGATCAGCCCCAGCATTTT. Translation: CASSLDRGDQPQHF.

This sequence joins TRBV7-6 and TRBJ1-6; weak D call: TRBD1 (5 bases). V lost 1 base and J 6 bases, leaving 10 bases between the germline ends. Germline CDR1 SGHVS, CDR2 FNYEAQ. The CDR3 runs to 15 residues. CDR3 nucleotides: TGTGCCAGCAGCTTAGAGGCAGGGATTAATTCACCCCTCCACTTT. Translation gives CASSLEAGINSPLHF.

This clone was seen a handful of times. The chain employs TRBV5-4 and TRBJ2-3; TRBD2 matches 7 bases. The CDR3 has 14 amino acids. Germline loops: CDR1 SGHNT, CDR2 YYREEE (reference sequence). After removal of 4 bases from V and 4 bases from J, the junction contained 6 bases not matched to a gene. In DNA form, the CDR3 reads TGTGCCAGCAGCGAAACTAGCGTAGCAGATACGCAGTATTTT. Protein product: CASSETSVADTQYF.

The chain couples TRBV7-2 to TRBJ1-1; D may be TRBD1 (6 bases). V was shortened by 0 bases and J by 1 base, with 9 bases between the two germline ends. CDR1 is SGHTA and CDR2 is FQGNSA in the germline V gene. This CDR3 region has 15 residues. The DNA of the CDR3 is TGTGCCAGCAGCTTAGCGGGGGCACAGAACACTGAAGCTTTCTTT. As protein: CASSLAGAQNTEAFF.

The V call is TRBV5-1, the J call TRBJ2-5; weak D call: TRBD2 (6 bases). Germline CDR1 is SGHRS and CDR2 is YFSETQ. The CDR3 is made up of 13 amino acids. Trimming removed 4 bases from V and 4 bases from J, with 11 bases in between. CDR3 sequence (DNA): TGCGCCAGCAGCAGCGGGTCGGGAGAGACCCAGTACTTC. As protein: CASSSGSGETQYF.

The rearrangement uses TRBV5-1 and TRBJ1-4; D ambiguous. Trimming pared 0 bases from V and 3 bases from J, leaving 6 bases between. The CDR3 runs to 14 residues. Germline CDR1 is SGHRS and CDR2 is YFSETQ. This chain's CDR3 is CASSLETANEKLFF. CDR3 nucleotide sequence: TGCGCCAGCAGCTTGGAGACTGCTAATGAAAAACTGTTTTTT.

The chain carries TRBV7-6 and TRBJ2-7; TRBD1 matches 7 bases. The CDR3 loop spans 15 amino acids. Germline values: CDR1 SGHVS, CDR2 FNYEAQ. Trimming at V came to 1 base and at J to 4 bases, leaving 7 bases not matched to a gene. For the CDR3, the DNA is TGTGCCAGCAGCTTAGGGGACACCAGGGGGTACGAGCAGTACTTC. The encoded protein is CASSLGDTRGYEQYF. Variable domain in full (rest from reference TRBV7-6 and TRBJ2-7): GAGVSQSPRYKVTKRGQDVALRCDPISGHVSLYWYRQALGQGPEFLTYFNYEAQQDKSGLPNDRFSAERPEGSISTLTIQRTEQRDSAMYRCASSLGDTRGYEQYFGPGTRLTVT.

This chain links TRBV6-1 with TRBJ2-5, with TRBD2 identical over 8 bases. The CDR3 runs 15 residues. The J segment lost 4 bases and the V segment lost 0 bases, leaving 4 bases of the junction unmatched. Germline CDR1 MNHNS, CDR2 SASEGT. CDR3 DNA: TGTGCCAGCAGTGAAGCTAACGGGGGGGCAGAGACCCAGTACTTC. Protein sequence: CASSEANGGAETQYF.

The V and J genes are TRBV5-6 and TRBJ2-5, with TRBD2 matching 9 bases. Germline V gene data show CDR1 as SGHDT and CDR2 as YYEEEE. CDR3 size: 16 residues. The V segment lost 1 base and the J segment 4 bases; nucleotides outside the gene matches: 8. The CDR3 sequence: CASSLPSGAPLETQYF. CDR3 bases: TGTGCCAGCAGCTTGCCTAGCGGGGCCCCATTAGAGACCCAGTACTTC.

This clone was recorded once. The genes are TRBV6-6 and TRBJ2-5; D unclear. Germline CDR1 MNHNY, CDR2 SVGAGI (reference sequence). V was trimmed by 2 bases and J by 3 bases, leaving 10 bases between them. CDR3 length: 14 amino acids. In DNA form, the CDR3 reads TGTGCCAGCAGTTACGACTGGCTAGAAGAGACCCAGTACTTC. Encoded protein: CASSYDWLEETQYF.

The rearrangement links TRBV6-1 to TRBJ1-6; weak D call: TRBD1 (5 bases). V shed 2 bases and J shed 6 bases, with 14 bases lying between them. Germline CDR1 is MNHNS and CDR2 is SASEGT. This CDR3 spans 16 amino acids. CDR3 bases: TGTGCCAGCAGTGAATTGGGTGGGGGGAGTAATTCACCCCTCCACTTT. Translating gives CASSELGGGSNSPLHF.

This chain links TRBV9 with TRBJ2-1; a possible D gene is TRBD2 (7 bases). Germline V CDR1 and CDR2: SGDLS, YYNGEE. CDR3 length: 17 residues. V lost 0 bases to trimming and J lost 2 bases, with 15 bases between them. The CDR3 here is CASSVGGGRPTYNEQFF. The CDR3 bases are TGTGCCAGCAGCGTAGGGGGGGGCAGGCCAACCTACAATGAGCAGTTCTTC.

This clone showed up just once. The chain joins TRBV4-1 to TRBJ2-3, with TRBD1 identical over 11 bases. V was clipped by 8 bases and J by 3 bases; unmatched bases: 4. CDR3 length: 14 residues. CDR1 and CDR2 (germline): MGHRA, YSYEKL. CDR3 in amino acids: CASQDRGLTDTQYF. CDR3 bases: TGCGCCAGCCAGGACAGGGGGCTGACAGATACGCAGTATTTT.

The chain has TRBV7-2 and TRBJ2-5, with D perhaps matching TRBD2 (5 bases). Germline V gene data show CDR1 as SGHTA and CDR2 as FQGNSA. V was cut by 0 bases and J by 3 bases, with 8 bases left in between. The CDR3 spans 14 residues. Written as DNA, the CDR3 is TGTGCCAGCAGCTTAGCGGCCGGGGAAGAGACCCAGTACTTC. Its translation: CASSLAAGEETQYF.

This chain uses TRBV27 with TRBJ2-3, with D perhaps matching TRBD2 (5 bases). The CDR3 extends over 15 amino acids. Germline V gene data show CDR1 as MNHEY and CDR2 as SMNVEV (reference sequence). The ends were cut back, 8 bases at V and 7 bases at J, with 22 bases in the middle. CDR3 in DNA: TGTGCCAGCCGGTTACGGACTGGCCTAGGGAATACGCAGTATTTT. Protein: CASRLRTGLGNTQYF.

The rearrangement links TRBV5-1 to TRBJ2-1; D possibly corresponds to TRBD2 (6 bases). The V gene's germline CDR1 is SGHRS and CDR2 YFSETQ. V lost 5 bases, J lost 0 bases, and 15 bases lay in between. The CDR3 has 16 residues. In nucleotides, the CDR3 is TGCGCCAGCAGGGACCATCGGGGGAGCTCCTACAATGAGCAGTTCTTC. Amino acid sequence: CASRDHRGSSYNEQFF.

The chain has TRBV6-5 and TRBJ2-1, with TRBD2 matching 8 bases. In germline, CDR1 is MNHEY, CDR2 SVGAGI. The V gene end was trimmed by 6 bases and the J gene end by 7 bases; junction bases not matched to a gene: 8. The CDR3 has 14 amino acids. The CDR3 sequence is CASRLRGGINEQFF. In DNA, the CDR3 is TGTGCCAGCAGACTTCGGGGGGGAATAAATGAGCAGTTCTTC.